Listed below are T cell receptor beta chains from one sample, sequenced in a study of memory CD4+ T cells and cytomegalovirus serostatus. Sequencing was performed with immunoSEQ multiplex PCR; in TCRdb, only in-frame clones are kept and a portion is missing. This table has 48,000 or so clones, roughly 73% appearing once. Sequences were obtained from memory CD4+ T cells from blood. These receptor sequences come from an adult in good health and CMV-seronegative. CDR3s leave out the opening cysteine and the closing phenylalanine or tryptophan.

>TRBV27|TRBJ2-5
ASSPPQDRDGSETQY
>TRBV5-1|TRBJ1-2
ASSLVQNLNYGYT
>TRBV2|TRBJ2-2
ASRPGANTGELF
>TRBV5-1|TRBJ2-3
ASSLRGGRIY
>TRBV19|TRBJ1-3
ASSRGSSSGNTIY
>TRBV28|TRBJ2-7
ASSTGRYEQY
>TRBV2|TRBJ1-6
ASSPRGPAYNSPLH
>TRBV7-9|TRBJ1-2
ASSRGQGEGYT
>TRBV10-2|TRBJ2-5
ASRELAAETQY
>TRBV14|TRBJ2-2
ASSPQGVGELF
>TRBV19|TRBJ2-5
ASPKAALAGAEETQY
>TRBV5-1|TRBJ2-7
ASSLEDRPDYEQY
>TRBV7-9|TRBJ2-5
ASRSREPQETQY
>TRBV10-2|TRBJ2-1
ASRSLSSSYNEQF
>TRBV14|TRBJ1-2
ASSSKQGRSNYGYT
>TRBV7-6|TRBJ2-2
ASSPMDSSTGELF
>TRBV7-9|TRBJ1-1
ASSLVRGRRTEAF
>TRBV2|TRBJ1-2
ASRVQVNYGYT
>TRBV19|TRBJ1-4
ASSAAGTPNEKLF
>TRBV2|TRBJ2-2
ASSEVGEDTGELF
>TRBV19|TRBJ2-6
ASSTWGSGANVLT
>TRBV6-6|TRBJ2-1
ASSTPAGSYNEQF
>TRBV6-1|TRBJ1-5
ASSEVGNSNQPQH
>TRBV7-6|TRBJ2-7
ASSLGATPRTYEQY
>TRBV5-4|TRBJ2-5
ASSPGLEETQY
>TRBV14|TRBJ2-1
ASSLGLAGFGRQF
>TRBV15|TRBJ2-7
ATSRDTGGPYEQY
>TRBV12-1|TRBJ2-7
ASSPAIRGRNEQY
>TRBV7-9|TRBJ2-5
ASTIVGGSGDQETQY
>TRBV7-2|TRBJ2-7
ASSLEGFSYEQY
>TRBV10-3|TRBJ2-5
AISEGAETQY
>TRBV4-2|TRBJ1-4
ASSQEGPGANNEKLF
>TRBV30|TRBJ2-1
AWSPGYSSYNEQF
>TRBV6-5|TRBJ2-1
ASSYAEFYNEQF